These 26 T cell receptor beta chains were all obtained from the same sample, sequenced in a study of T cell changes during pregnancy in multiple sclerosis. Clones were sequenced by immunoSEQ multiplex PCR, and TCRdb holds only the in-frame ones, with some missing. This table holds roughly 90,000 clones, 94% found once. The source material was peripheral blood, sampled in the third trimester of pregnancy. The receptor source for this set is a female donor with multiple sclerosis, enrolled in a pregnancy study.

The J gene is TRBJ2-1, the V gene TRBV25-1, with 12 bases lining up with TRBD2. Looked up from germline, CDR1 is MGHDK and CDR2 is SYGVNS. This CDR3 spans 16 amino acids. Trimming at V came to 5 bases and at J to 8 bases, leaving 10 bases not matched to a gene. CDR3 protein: CASSFGGASGRDEQFF. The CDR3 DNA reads TGTGCCAGCAGTTTCGGGGGGGCTAGCGGGAGGGATGAGCAGTTCTTC. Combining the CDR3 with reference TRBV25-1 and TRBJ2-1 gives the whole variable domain EADIYQTPRYLVIGTGKKITLECSQTMGHDKMYWYQQDPGMELHLIHYSYGVNSTEKGDLSSESTVSRIRTEHFPLTLESARPSHTSQYLCASSFGGASGRDEQFFGPGTRLTVL.

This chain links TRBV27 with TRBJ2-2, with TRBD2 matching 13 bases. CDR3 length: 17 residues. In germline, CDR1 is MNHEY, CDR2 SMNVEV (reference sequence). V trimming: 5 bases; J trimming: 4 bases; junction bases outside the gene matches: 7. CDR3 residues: CASSPTSGRSGTGELFF. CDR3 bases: TGTGCCAGCAGTCCGACTAGCGGGAGGAGCGGCACCGGGGAGCTGTTTTTT.

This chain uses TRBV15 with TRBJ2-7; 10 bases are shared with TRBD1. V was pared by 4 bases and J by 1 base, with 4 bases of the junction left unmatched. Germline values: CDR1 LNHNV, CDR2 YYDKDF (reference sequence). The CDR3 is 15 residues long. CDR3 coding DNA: TGTGCCACCAGCACCTGGGACAGGGGTTCCTACGAGCAGTACTTC. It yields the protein CATSTWDRGSYEQYF.

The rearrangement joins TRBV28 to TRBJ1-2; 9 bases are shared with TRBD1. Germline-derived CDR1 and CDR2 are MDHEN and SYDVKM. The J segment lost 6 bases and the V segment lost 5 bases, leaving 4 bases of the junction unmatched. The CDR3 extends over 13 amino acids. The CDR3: CASSTGGKDGYTF. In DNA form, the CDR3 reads TGTGCCAGCAGTACAGGGGGCAAGGATGGCTACACCTTC.

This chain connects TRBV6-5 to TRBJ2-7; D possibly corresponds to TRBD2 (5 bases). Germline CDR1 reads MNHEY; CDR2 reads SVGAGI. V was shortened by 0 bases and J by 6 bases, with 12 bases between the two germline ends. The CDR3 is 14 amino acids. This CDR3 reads CASSYSRGQAEQYF. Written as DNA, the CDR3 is TGTGCCAGCAGTTACTCGAGAGGGCAAGCCGAGCAGTACTTC.

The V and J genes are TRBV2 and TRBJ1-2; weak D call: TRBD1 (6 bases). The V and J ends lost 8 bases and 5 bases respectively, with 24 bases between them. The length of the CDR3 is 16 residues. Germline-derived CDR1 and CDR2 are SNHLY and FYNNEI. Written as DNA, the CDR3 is TGTGCCAGCCGTAGGCAGAGGGACACCTGGGGTTATGGCTACACCTTC. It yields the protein CASRRQRDTWGYGYTF.

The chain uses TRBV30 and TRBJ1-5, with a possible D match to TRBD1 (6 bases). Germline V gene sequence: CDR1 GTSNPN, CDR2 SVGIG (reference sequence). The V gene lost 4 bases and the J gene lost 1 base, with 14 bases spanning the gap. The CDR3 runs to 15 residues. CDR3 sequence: CAWTLGHLSNQPQHF. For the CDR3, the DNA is TGTGCCTGGACCCTGGGACATTTAAGCAATCAGCCCCAGCATTTT.

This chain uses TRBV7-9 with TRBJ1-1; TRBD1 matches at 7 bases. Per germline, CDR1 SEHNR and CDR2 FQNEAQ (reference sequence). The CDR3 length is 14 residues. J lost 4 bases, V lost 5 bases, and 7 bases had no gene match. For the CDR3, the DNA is TGTGCCAGCAGCACCAGACAGGGCACCACTGAAGCTTTCTTT. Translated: CASSTRQGTTEAFF.

CDR3 sequence: CSVRPGSTDTQYF. Written as DNA, the CDR3 is TGCAGCGTTAGGCCGGGGAGCACAGATACGCAGTATTTT. The chain recombines TRBV29-1 with TRBJ2-3; D is possibly TRBD2 (5 bases). Per germline, CDR1 SQVTM and CDR2 ANQGSEA. CDR3 length: 13 amino acids. V lost 5 bases to trimming and J lost 0 bases, with 9 bases between them.

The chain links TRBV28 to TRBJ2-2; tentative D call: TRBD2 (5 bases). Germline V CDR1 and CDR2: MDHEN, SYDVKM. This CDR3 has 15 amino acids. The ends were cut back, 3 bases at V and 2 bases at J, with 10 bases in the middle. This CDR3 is CASSFGLFNTGELFF. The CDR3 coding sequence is TGTGCCAGCAGTTTCGGACTTTTTAACACCGGGGAGCTGTTTTTT.

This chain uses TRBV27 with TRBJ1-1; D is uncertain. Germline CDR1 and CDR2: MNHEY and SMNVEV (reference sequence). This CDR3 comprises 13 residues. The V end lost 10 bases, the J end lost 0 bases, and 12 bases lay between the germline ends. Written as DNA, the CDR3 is TGTGCCAAAAAGAGGGAAATGAACACTGAAGCTTTCTTT. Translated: CAKKREMNTEAFF.

Here the CDR3 DNA reads TGTGCCAGCAGCAAGGGGATAGCCAAAAACATTCAGTACTTC. As protein: CASSKGIAKNIQYF. The chain carries TRBV7-9 and TRBJ2-4; tentatively, D is TRBD1 (5 bases). V was clipped by 5 bases and J by 0 bases, with 8 bases between them. The length of the CDR3 is 14 residues. Per the germline V gene, CDR1 is SEHNR and CDR2 is FQNEAQ (reference sequence). The full variable domain, with the rest looked up from reference TRBV7-9 and TRBJ2-4, is DTGVSQNPRHKITKRGQNVTFRCDPISEHNRLYWYRQTLGQGPEFLTYFQNEAQLEKSRLLSDRFSAERPKGSFSTLEIQRTEQGDSAMYLCASSKGIAKNIQYFGAGTRLSVL.

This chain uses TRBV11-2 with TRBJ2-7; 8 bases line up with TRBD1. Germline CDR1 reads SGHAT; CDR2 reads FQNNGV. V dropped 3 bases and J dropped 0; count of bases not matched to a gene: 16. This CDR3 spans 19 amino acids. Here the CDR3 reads CASSFFKGTGPTLSYEQYF. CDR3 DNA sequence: TGTGCCAGCAGCTTCTTTAAAGGGACAGGACCTACGCTCTCCTACGAGCAGTACTTC.

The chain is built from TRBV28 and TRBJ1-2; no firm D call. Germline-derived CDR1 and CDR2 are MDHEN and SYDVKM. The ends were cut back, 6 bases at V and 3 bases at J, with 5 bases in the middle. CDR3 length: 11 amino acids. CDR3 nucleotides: TGTGCCAGCAGCATCCACTATGGCTACACCTTC. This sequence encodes CASSIHYGYTF.

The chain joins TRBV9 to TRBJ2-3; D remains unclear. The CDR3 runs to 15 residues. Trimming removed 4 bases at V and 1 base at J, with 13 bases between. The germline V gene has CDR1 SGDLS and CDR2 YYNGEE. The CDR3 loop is CASSSSLDGTDTQYF. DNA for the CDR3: TGTGCCAGCAGCAGTTCACTTGATGGCACAGATACGCAGTATTTT.

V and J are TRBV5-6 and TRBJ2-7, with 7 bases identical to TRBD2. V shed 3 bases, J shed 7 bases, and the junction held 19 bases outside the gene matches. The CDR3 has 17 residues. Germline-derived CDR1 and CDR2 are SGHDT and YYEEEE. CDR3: CASSSAHKGLKAGEQYF. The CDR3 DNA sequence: TGTGCCAGCAGCTCCGCCCATAAGGGATTAAAAGCGGGAGAGCAGTACTTC.

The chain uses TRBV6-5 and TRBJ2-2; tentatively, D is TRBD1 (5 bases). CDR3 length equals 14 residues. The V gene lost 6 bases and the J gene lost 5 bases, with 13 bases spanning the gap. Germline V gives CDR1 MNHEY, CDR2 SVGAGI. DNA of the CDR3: TGTGCCAGCAGCTTGCAACCAGGGACCGGGGAGCTGTTTTTT. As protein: CASSLQPGTGELFF.

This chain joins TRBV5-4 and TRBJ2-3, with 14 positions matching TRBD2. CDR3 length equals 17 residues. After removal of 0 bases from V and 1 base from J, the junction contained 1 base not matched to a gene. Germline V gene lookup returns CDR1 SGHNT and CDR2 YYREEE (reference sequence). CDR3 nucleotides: TGTGCCAGCAGCTTGGGGGGACTAGCGGGAGGCACAGATACGCAGTATTTT. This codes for CASSLGGLAGGTDTQYF.

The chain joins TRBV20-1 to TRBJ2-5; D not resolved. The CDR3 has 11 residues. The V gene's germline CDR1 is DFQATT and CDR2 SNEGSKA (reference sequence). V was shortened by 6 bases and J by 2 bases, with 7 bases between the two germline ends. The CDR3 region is CSATPQETQYF. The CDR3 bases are TGCAGTGCCACACCTCAAGAGACCCAGTACTTC.

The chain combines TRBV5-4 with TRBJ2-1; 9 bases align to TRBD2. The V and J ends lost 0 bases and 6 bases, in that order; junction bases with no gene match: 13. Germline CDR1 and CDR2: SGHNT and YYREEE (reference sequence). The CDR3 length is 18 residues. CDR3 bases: TGTGCCAGCAGCTTGGATGCCGCCCCGGGACTAGCCTCCAATGAGCAGTTCTTC. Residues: CASSLDAAPGLASNEQFF.

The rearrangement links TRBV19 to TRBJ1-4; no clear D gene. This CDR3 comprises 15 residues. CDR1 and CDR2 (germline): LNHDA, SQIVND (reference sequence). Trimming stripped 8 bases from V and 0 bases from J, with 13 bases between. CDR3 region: CASSAGHTTNEKLFF. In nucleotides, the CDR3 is TGTGCCAGTTCAGCAGGCCACACAACTAATGAAAAACTGTTTTTT.

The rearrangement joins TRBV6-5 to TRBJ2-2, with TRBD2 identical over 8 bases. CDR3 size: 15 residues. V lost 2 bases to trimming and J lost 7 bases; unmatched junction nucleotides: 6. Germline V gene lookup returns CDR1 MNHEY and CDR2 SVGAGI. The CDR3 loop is CASSYDWAGGGELFF. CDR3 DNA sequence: TGTGCCAGCAGTTACGATTGGGCGGGAGGCGGGGAGCTGTTTTTT.

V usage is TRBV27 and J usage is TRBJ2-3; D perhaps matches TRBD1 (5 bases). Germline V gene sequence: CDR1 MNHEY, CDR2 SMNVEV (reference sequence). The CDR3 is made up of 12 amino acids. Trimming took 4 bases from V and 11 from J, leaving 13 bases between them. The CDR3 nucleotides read TGTGCCAGCAGTTATGCGTGGGGCATGCAGTATTTT. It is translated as CASSYAWGMQYF.

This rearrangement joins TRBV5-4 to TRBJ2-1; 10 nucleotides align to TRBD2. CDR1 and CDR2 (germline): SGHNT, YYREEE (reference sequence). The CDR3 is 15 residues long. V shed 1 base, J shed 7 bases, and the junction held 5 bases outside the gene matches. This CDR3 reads CASSLRLAGVNEQFF. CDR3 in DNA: TGTGCCAGCAGCTTGAGGCTAGCGGGAGTAAATGAGCAGTTCTTC.

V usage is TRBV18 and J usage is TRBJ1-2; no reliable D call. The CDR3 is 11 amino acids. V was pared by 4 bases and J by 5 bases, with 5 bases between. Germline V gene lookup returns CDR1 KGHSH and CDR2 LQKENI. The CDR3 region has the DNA TGTGCCAGCTCACGAGGGTATGGCTACACCTTC. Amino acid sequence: CASSRGYGYTF.

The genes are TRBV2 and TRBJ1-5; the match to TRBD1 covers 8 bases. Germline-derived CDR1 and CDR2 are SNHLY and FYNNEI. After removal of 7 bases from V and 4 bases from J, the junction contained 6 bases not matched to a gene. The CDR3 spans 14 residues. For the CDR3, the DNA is TGTGCCAGCACCCTGACAGGGGCAAATCAGCCCCAGCATTTT. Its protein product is CASTLTGANQPQHF.